These 23 T cell receptor beta chains share one sample of origin, sequenced in a study of Tregs in tolerant kidney transplant recipients. Here immunoSEQ multiplex PCR was the method, and the copy in TCRdb shows in-frame clones only, minus some. The sample records 55,000 to 75,000 clones, roughly 86% being singletons. The nonmyeloablative bone marrow transplants came from related graft donors, with transient mixed chimerism. Specimen: CD4+ T cells from blood (PBMCs), collected 6 months after the transplant. The receptor set was obtained from a human patient who received a combined kidney and bone marrow transplant. The graft donor may account for some of the T cells.

The chain combines TRBV5-1 with TRBJ2-1; 12 positions agree with TRBD2. Germline CDR1 is SGHRS and CDR2 is YFSETQ. V dropped 4 bases and J dropped 4; count of bases not matched to a gene: 12. The CDR3 spans 18 residues. The CDR3 nucleotides read TGCGCCAGCAGCCGACTAGCGGGAGTTTTAAGGGGTTACAATGAGCAGTTCTTC. The encoded protein is CASSRLAGVLRGYNEQFF.

CDR3 amino acids: CASSQEAGNTEAFF. CDR3 sequence (DNA): TGCGCCAGCAGCCAAGAGGCGGGGAACACTGAAGCTTTCTTT. The chain uses TRBV4-3 and TRBJ1-1, with D uncertain. Germline V CDR1 and CDR2: LGHNA, YSLEER. V was pared by 0 bases and J by 1 base, with 6 bases between. The CDR3 is made up of 14 amino acids.

This clone has a single count. The V and J genes are TRBV19 and TRBJ1-6, with 10 positions matching TRBD1. In germline, CDR1 is LNHDA, CDR2 SQIVND (reference sequence). V dropped 5 bases and J dropped 9; count of bases not matched to a gene: 10. CDR3 size: 16 residues. The CDR3 coding sequence is TGTGCCAGTAGTGTGGGGACAGGGGATCCAGGTTCACCCCTCCACTTT. This translates into CASSVGTGDPGSPLHF. Combining the CDR3 with reference TRBV19 and TRBJ1-6 gives the whole variable domain DGGITQSPKYLFRKEGQNVTLSCEQNLNHDAMYWYRQDPGQGLRLIYYSQIVNDFQKGDIAEGYSVSREKKESFPLTVTSAQKNPTAFYLCASSVGTGDPGSPLHFGNGTRLTVT.

The chain couples TRBV30 to TRBJ1-5; possible D gene TRBD1, 5 bases. The CDR3 totals 12 residues. Germline CDR1 is GTSNPN and CDR2 is SVGIG (reference sequence). V dropped 4 bases and J dropped 7 bases, with 11 bases sitting between them. Here the CDR3 reads CAWNQGSQPQHF. The CDR3 DNA sequence: TGTGCCTGGAATCAGGGTAGCCAGCCCCAGCATTTT.

The sample holds one count of this clone. This chain joins TRBV2 and TRBJ1-5, with 11 bases identical to TRBD1. Germline V gene data show CDR1 as SNHLY and CDR2 as FYNNEI. Trimming removed 6 bases from V and 5 bases from J; junction bases left unmatched: 6. This CDR3 contains 15 residues. CDR3 sequence (DNA): TGTGCCAGCAGCCCAGGGACAGGGGGGGATCAGCCCCAGCATTTT. This codes for CASSPGTGGDQPQHF.

J is TRBJ1-1 and V is TRBV11-1, with TRBD1 matching 9 bases. The CDR3 has 16 residues. V was pared by 0 bases and J by 3 bases, with 5 bases of the junction left unmatched. The germline V gene encodes CDR1 SGHAT and CDR2 FQDESV (reference sequence). The CDR3 DNA is TGTGCCAGCAGCTTAGCGTCTGACAGGGGGTACACTGAAGCTTTCTTT. Translated: CASSLASDRGYTEAFF. Using reference TRBV11-1 and TRBJ1-1 for the parts outside the CDR3, the full variable domain is EAEVAQSPRYKITEKSQAVAFWCDPISGHATLYWYRQILGQGPELLVQFQDESVVDDSQLPKDRFSAERLKGVDSTLKIQPAELGDSAMYLCASSLASDRGYTEAFFGQGTRLTVV.

This chain connects TRBV19 to TRBJ1-1; D is undetermined. Looked up from germline, CDR1 is LNHDA and CDR2 is SQIVND (reference sequence). This CDR3 region has 16 residues. Trimming pared 1 base from V and 4 bases from J, leaving 16 bases between. Written as DNA, the CDR3 is TGTGCCAGTAGTATAGGTGGTCGGGAGGGAGGCACTGAAGCTTTCTTT. Protein product: CASSIGGREGGTEAFF.

This chain links TRBV7-9 with TRBJ2-2; possible D gene TRBD2, 5 bases. CDR1 and CDR2 from the germline V gene are SEHNR and FQNEAQ (reference sequence). Trimming shortened V by 5 bases and J by 4 bases, and 11 bases separated the two germline ends. There are 14 residues in the CDR3. CDR3 region: CASSQDSPTGELFF. The CDR3 DNA sequence: TGTGCCAGCAGCCAGGACTCCCCCACCGGGGAGCTGTTTTTT.

The J gene is TRBJ2-3, the V gene TRBV10-3, with 7 positions matching TRBD2. Germline V gene lookup returns CDR1 ENHRY and CDR2 SYGVKD. J was trimmed by 3 bases and V by 2 bases; bases with no gene match: 8. The CDR3 runs to 16 residues. The CDR3 DNA reads TGTGCCATCAGTGAGGGACTAGTCTGGGGGACAGATACGCAGTATTTT. It encodes CAISEGLVWGTDTQYF.

The chain couples TRBV6-5 to TRBJ2-5; TRBD2 agrees at 10 bases. CDR1 is MNHEY and CDR2 is SVGAGI in the germline V gene. The length of the CDR3 is 15 residues. V lost 2 bases, J lost 5 bases, and 5 bases stayed unmatched. The CDR3 loop reads CASSYKAGGHETQYF. The CDR3 coding sequence is TGTGCCAGCAGTTACAAAGCGGGGGGGCACGAGACCCAGTACTTC.

CDR3 protein: CASARTSGSPTDTQYF. CDR3 nucleotides: TGTGCCAGCGCTAGGACTAGCGGGAGTCCTACAGATACGCAGTATTTT. The rearrangement links TRBV6-4 to TRBJ2-3; 13 nucleotides match TRBD2. V dropped 8 bases and J dropped 3; count of bases not matched to a gene: 8. Germline assignment: CDR1 MRHNA and CDR2 SNTAGT. The CDR3 consists of 16 residues.

This chain links TRBV9 with TRBJ2-3; D might be TRBD1 (5 bases). V shed 4 bases and J shed 5 bases, with 14 bases lying between them. The germline gives CDR1 SGDLS, CDR2 YYNGEE. This CDR3 comprises 14 residues. The DNA of the CDR3 is TGTGCCAGCAGCCTAGGGCAGGGCTTAGATACGCAGTATTTT. Protein product: CASSLGQGLDTQYF.

This clone was recorded once. This chain joins TRBV29-1 and TRBJ2-7; D might be TRBD2 (5 bases). Trimming pared 6 bases from V and 3 bases from J, leaving 18 bases between. Germline V CDR1 and CDR2: SQVTM, ANQGSEA. This CDR3 spans 14 amino acids. The CDR3 DNA reads as TGCAGCGTGGGTCGTAGAGGGCGTAACTACGAGCAGTACTTC. Translation gives CSVGRRGRNYEQYF.

The CDR3 DNA is TGCGCCAGCAGCTTGGTGGCAGGGAACAATGAGCAGTTCTTC. This encodes CASSLVAGNNEQFF. The rearrangement joins TRBV5-1 to TRBJ2-1, with a tentative D call TRBD1 (5 bases). The CDR3 extends over 14 amino acids. Deletions cut 0 bases from V and 5 bases from J, with 9 bases between. Germline CDR1 reads SGHRS; CDR2 reads YFSETQ. The full variable domain, completed using reference TRBV5-1 and TRBJ2-1, is KAGVTQTPRYLIKTRGQQVTLSCSPISGHRSVSWYQQTPGQGLQFLFEYFSETQRNKGNFPGRFSGRQFSNSRSEMNVSTLELGDSALYLCASSLVAGNNEQFFGPGTRLTVL.

The chain joins TRBV7-3 to TRBJ2-1; TRBD2 matches at 9 bases. V trimming: 0 bases; J trimming: 7 bases; junction bases outside the gene matches: 7. Germline lookup yields CDR1 SGHTA and CDR2 FQGTGA. The CDR3 contains 16 residues. CDR3: CASSLTGLAGYNEQFF. DNA for the CDR3: TGTGCCAGCAGCTTAACAGGGCTAGCGGGATATAATGAGCAGTTCTTC.

This clone is a singleton in its sample. The chain couples TRBV29-1 to TRBJ2-6, with TRBD1 matching over 7 bases. The CDR3 has 16 amino acids. Germline V gene lookup returns CDR1 SQVTM and CDR2 ANQGSEA. The J segment lost 1 base and the V segment lost 3 bases, leaving 6 bases of the junction unmatched. In DNA, the CDR3 is TGCAGCGTTGATGGACAGGACATTTCTGGGGCCAACGTCCTGACTTTC. Translated: CSVDGQDISGANVLTF.

This chain links TRBV10-2 with TRBJ1-1; no firm D call. Trimming cost V 6 bases and J 0 bases, with 8 bases left between them. The CDR3 runs 13 residues. Germline CDR1 and CDR2: WSHSY and SAAADI. The CDR3 protein is CASSRYMNTEAFF. The CDR3, as DNA: TGCGCCAGCAGCCGGTATATGAACACTGAAGCTTTCTTT.

The chain carries TRBV6-5 and TRBJ2-7; D gene uncertain. Between the trimmed V and J ends, which lost 2 bases and 3 bases, there was a span of 14 bases. Per the germline V gene, CDR1 is MNHEY and CDR2 is SVGAGI. The length of the CDR3 is 15 residues. CDR3 sequence reads: CASSYALLPLYEQYF. The CDR3 DNA is TGTGCCAGCAGTTACGCACTCCTTCCCCTCTACGAGCAGTACTTC.

The CDR3 loop reads CASSVQQGVGANVLTF. The CDR3 DNA sequence: TGTGCCAGCAGCGTACAACAGGGGGTCGGGGCCAACGTCCTGACTTTC. V is TRBV9 and J is TRBJ2-6; 8 bases align to TRBD1. Germline V lookup: CDR1 SGDLS, CDR2 YYNGEE. The CDR3 spans 16 residues. Trimming removed 1 base from V and 4 bases from J; junction bases left unmatched: 4.

This rearrangement joins TRBV27 to TRBJ1-1; TRBD1 agrees at 10 bases. The CDR3 is 14 amino acids. Germline-derived CDR1 and CDR2 are MNHEY and SMNVEV (reference sequence). V gave up 7 bases and J gave up 3 bases; unmatched junction bases: 5. CDR3 loop: CASTRQGADTEAFF. The CDR3 coding sequence is TGTGCCAGCACTAGACAGGGGGCGGACACTGAAGCTTTCTTT.

With respect to this clone: A read error may produce the germline difference seen at one junction end. V usage is TRBV6-1 and J usage is TRBJ1-1, with no clear D. CDR1 MNHNS and CDR2 SASEGT come from the germline V gene. CDR3 length equals 16 residues. The CDR3 reads CASSEGWRGPQGEAFF. Written as DNA, the CDR3 is TGTGCCAGCAGCGAAGGGTGGAGAGGCCCGCAAGGTGAAGCTTTCTTT.

This chain uses TRBV30 with TRBJ2-3; D gene unclear. This CDR3 spans 13 amino acids. Germline-derived CDR1 and CDR2 are GTSNPN and SVGIG (reference sequence). Trimming took off 0 bases at V and 1 base at J, with 5 bases between the two ends. CDR3 DNA: TGTGCCTGGAGTGTACAAGGCACAGATACGCAGTATTTT. Translation: CAWSVQGTDTQYF. Together with reference TRBV30 and TRBJ2-3, the CDR3 gives the full variable domain: SQTIHQWPATLVQPVGSPLSLECTVEGTSNPNLYWYRQAAGRGLQLLFYSVGIGQISSEVPQNLSASRPQDRQFILSSKKLLLSDSGFYLCAWSVQGTDTQYFGPGTRLTVL.

The V and J genes are TRBV4-3 and TRBJ2-3, with a tentative D call TRBD2 (6 bases). The CDR3 is made up of 18 amino acids. Trimming took off 0 bases at V and 2 bases at J, with 18 bases between the two ends. Germline-derived CDR1 and CDR2 are LGHNA and YSLEER. CDR3 sequence: CASSQEEGSATYTDTQYF. For the CDR3, the DNA is TGCGCCAGCAGCCAAGAGGAGGGATCCGCCACTTACACAGATACGCAGTATTTT.